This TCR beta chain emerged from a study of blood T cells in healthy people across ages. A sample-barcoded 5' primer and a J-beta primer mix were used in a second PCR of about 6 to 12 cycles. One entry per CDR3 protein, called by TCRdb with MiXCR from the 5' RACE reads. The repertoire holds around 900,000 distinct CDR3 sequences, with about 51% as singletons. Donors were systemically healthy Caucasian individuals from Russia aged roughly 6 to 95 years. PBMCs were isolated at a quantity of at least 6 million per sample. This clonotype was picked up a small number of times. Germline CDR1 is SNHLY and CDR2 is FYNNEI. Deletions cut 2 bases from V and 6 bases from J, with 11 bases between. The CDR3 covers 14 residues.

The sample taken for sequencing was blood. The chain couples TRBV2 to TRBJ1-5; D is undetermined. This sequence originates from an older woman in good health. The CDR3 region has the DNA TGTGCCAGCAGTGAATCGGGGTCGCGTCAGCCCCAGCATTTT. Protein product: CASSESGSRQPQHF. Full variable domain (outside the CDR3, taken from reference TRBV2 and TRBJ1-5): EPEVTQTPSHQVTQMGQEVILRCVPISNHLYFYWYRQILGQKVEFLVSFYNNEISEKSEIFDDQFSVERPDGSNFTLKIRSTKLEDSAMYFCASSESGSRQPQHFGDGTRLSIL.